This entry lists 12 T cell receptor beta chains sequenced from one sample in a study of T cell responses to AZD1222 COVID-19 vaccine. Clones were read by immunoSEQ multiplex PCR, and TCRdb kept only the in-frame ones, dropping some. This table holds about 140,000 clones, around 89% found once. The sample here was peripheral blood, taken 28 days after the second AZD1222 dose. All receptors come from an adult who received the AZD1222 COVID-19 vaccine.

The genes are TRBV4-3 and TRBJ1-6; D is unresolved. From germline, CDR1 is LGHNA and CDR2 YSLEER. Trimming took off 2 bases at V and 7 bases at J, with 9 bases between the two ends. The CDR3 contains 14 residues. CDR3: CASSQKRTNSPLHF. CDR3 sequence (DNA): TGCGCCAGCAGCCAAAAGAGAACCAATTCACCCCTCCACTTT.

The chain combines TRBV30 with TRBJ1-5; 10 bases match TRBD1. This CDR3 has 17 residues. V shed 2 bases, J shed 0 bases, and the junction held 7 bases outside the gene matches. CDR1 and CDR2 from the germline V gene are GTSNPN and SVGIG (reference sequence). The CDR3: CAWSRDRGSYSNQPQHF. The CDR3 DNA reads TGTGCCTGGAGTCGGGACAGGGGCAGTTATAGCAATCAGCCCCAGCATTTT.

The V call is TRBV30, the J call TRBJ2-7; 8 nucleotides align to TRBD1. The junction had 6 bases not matched to a gene; V was cut back by 2 bases and J by 3 bases. The CDR3 has 14 amino acids. Germline CDR1 GTSNPN, CDR2 SVGIG (reference sequence). Written as DNA, the CDR3 is TGTGCCTGGAGTTCCAGGGGGCTCTTCTACGAGCAGTACTTC. Amino acid sequence: CAWSSRGLFYEQYF.

The chain couples TRBV28 to TRBJ2-7, with 12 nucleotides matching TRBD1. V lost 7 bases to trimming and J lost 7 bases; unmatched junction nucleotides: 11. Per the germline V gene, CDR1 is MDHEN and CDR2 is SYDVKM. The CDR3 spans 15 residues. In DNA form, the CDR3 reads TGTGCCAGCACTCTCACGGGACAGGGGGCGGGTGAGCAGTACTTC. Its translation is CASTLTGQGAGEQYF.

The V call is TRBV28, the J call TRBJ2-7; 7 bases agree with TRBD1. CDR3 length: 14 residues. Looked up from germline, CDR1 is MDHEN and CDR2 is SYDVKM. J lost 4 bases, V lost 6 bases, and 9 bases had no gene match. As DNA, the CDR3 is TGTGCCAGCAGAAGGGCAGGGGGTAGTTACGAGCAGTACTTC. Translated, it gives CASRRAGGSYEQYF.

The chain uses TRBV28 and TRBJ2-1, with a weak D call TRBD2 (6 bases). CDR1 and CDR2 from the germline V gene are MDHEN and SYDVKM. The CDR3 is made up of 16 amino acids. The V gene lost 6 bases and the J gene lost 2 bases, with 17 bases spanning the gap. CDR3 nucleotide sequence: TGTGCCAGCAGCCCCGGCTCGGGGGTCCCCTACAATGAGCAGTTCTTC. Its translation is CASSPGSGVPYNEQFF.

V and J are TRBV7-3 and TRBJ2-2; D is ambiguous. The CDR3 runs to 15 residues. Trimming shortened V by 3 bases and J by 1 base, and 9 bases separated the two germline ends. Germline values: CDR1 SGHTA, CDR2 FQGTGA. The CDR3 sequence: CASSLDKLNTGELFF. The CDR3 DNA reads as TGTGCCAGCAGCTTGGATAAACTGAACACCGGGGAGCTGTTTTTT.

This clone was counted a single time. This chain joins TRBV7-2 and TRBJ2-3; maybe TRBD2 (6 bases). Germline loops: CDR1 SGHTA, CDR2 FQGNSA. V was pared by 1 base and J by 2 bases, with 10 bases between. This CDR3 spans 15 amino acids. The CDR3 DNA reads TGTGCCAGCAGCTTAGTGGGGGGAGACACAGATACGCAGTATTTT. It translates to CASSLVGGDTDTQYF.

The chain combines TRBV20-1 with TRBJ2-1; D unresolved. Germline-derived CDR1 and CDR2 are DFQATT and SNEGSKA (reference sequence). Trimming stripped 3 bases from V and 6 bases from J, with 15 bases between. The CDR3 length is 14 residues. CDR3 in amino acids: CSASKGPLRNEQFF. DNA for the CDR3: TGCAGTGCTAGTAAGGGCCCGCTTCGCAATGAGCAGTTCTTC.

The rearrangement links TRBV9 to TRBJ1-5, with D tentatively TRBD1 (5 bases). The CDR3 totals 14 residues. The V and J ends lost 6 bases and 4 bases respectively, with 14 bases between them. Germline CDR1 reads SGDLS; CDR2 reads YYNGEE. This CDR3 is CASNSGATNQPQHF. Here the CDR3 DNA reads TGTGCCAGCAATTCCGGGGCCACGAATCAGCCCCAGCATTTT.

Notes on this clone: A junction end diverges from the germline sequence, so it may reflect a read error. The chain joins TRBV9 to TRBJ2-7; TRBD1 matches at 9 bases. From germline, CDR1 is SGDLS and CDR2 YYNGEE. This CDR3 has 14 residues. CDR3 amino acids: CASSVAPDRGLGLF. In nucleotides, the CDR3 is TGTGCCAGCAGCGTAGCCCCTGACAGGGGGTTAGGACTCTTC.

The chain has TRBV6-5 and TRBJ2-7, with no clear D. V was cut by 4 bases and J by 3 bases, with 4 bases left in between. The CDR3 totals 11 residues. CDR1 is MNHEY, CDR2 SVGAGI, per germline. CDR3 protein: CASSLNYEQYF. The CDR3 DNA sequence: TGTGCCAGCAGTTTGAACTACGAGCAGTACTTC.